The 4 T cell receptor beta chains below were found in one sample sequenced in a study of blood T cell repertoires in COVID-19. Clones were read by immunoSEQ multiplex PCR, and TCRdb kept only the in-frame ones, dropping some. The data show some 250,000 clones, with around nine tenths seen just once and 0.99% held by the top ten. Sequencing was performed on peripheral blood. The source is a woman in her forties who had recovered from COVID-19.

This clone has only one observation. The junction departs from germline at one end; a sequencing error may be responsible. This chain joins TRBV7-7 and TRBJ2-5, with 7 bases matching TRBD2. CDR1 and CDR2 (germline): SSHAT, FNYEAQ (reference sequence). This CDR3 region has 13 residues. In DNA, the CDR3 is TGTGCTAGCAGCGGGGCAGCACAAGAGACCCAGTACTTC. Its protein product is CASSGAAQETQYF.

The V and J genes are TRBV2 and TRBJ2-3, with TRBD2 matching 11 bases. Germline V gene lookup returns CDR1 SNHLY and CDR2 FYNNEI. The CDR3 has 15 amino acids. V dropped 4 bases and J dropped 6; count of bases not matched to a gene: 6. CDR3 nucleotide sequence: TGTGCCAGCAGTGGAACTAGCGGGAGTTGGGATACGCAGTATTTT. Its protein product is CASSGTSGSWDTQYF.

The gene calls are TRBV20-1 and TRBJ1-1, with D unresolved. This CDR3 contains 13 residues. V lost 3 bases to trimming and J lost 4 bases, with 12 bases between them. Per germline, CDR1 DFQATT and CDR2 SNEGSKA (reference sequence). Written as DNA, the CDR3 is TGCAGTGCTAGTTTTTCGGTTGTCACTGAAGCTTTCTTT. Translation gives CSASFSVVTEAFF.

This clone showed up just a few times. V and J are TRBV6-2 or TRBV6-3 and TRBJ2-7; weak D call: TRBD1 (5 bases). The germline V and J ends were trimmed by 3 bases and 2 bases, with 11 bases remaining between them. The CDR3 is made up of 14 amino acids. Germline V gene sequence: CDR1 MNHEY, CDR2 SVGEGT. CDR3 DNA sequence: TGTGCCAGCAGTTATAGGGGTGGGACCTACGAGCAGTACGTC. The encoded protein is CASSYRGGTYEQYV.